The 15 T cell receptor beta chains below come from one sample, sequenced in a study of cytomegalovirus exposure and HLA in healthy donors. PCR used 60 Vbeta primers and 13 Jbeta primers. Sequenced by immunoSEQ multiplex PCR; TCRdb stores in-frame clones only, minus some. The sample has 130,000 to 150,000 clones, approximately 79% seen once; the top ten hold around 4.1%. Sequenced: PBMCs. The receptors derive from a man aged 18 to 30 in good health and CMV-seropositive.

Only one count was recorded for this clone. The chain uses TRBV28 and TRBJ1-2, with D perhaps TRBD1 (5 bases). This CDR3 contains 14 residues. V was shortened by 6 bases and J by 4 bases, with 15 bases between the two germline ends. Germline V gene lookup returns CDR1 MDHEN and CDR2 SYDVKM. The CDR3 nucleotides are TGTGCCAGCAGCCCAAGGAGGGGCTTCTATGGCTACACCTTC. Translated: CASSPRRGFYGYTF.

V gene TRBV19 combines with J gene TRBJ1-4; TRBD1 matches at 9 bases. V lost 5 bases to trimming and J lost 6 bases; unmatched junction nucleotides: 7. CDR1 LNHDA and CDR2 SQIVND come from the germline V gene (reference sequence). CDR3 length equals 15 residues. The CDR3 DNA reads as TGTGCCAGTAGTCTGACTGGGACAGGGTATGAAAAACTGTTTTTT. Translation: CASSLTGTGYEKLFF.

CDR3 nucleotide sequence: TGCAGCGTTGCTGGGGCTACTGAAGCTTTCTTT. This encodes CSVAGATEAFF. This rearrangement joins TRBV29-1 to TRBJ1-1, with D possibly matching TRBD1 (5 bases). Trimming pared 4 bases from V and 5 bases from J, leaving 8 bases between. CDR3 length: 11 residues. CDR1 SQVTM and CDR2 ANQGSEA come from the germline V gene.

The chain uses TRBV15 and TRBJ1-1; D not resolved. This CDR3 contains 15 residues. V lost 1 base and J lost 0, with 9 bases in between. The germline V gene has CDR1 LNHNV and CDR2 YYDKDF (reference sequence). DNA of the CDR3: TGTGCCACCAGCAGAGCGCAAGCCCTGAACACTGAAGCTTTCTTT. Amino acid sequence: CATSRAQALNTEAFF.

The chain combines TRBV6-4 with TRBJ2-2; D remains unclear. Between the trimmed V and J ends, which lost 5 bases and 6 bases, there was a span of 10 bases. The CDR3 runs to 13 residues. Germline CDR1 and CDR2: MRHNA and SNTAGT. This CDR3 reads CASSFTHPGELFF. The CDR3 DNA reads as TGTGCCAGCAGTTTTACACACCCCGGGGAGCTGTTTTTT.

The V call is TRBV28, the J call TRBJ1-3, with a tentative D call TRBD1 (5 bases). V was shortened by 6 bases and J by 0 bases, with 15 bases between the two germline ends. Germline CDR1 is MDHEN and CDR2 is SYDVKM. This CDR3 spans 16 amino acids. The CDR3 DNA follows: TGTGCCAGCAGAATTGACAGAGCCCTCTCTGGAAACACCATATATTTT. It is translated as CASRIDRALSGNTIYF.

The rearrangement joins TRBV10-2 to TRBJ1-5; D gene uncertain. Germline V lookup: CDR1 WSHSY, CDR2 SAAADI. The CDR3 sequence is 16 residues long. V was trimmed by 0 bases and J by 6 bases, leaving 15 bases between them. The DNA for the CDR3 is TGCGCCAGCAGTGAGTCTGAAGGGAGGTACAGTCAGCCCCAGCATTTT. It encodes CASSESEGRYSQPQHF.

The chain combines TRBV28 with TRBJ2-7; D gene ambiguous. This CDR3 is 12 amino acids long. V lost 6 bases to trimming and J lost 5 bases, with 11 bases between them. The germline CDR1 and CDR2 sequences are MDHEN and SYDVKM. CDR3 sequence reads: CASSQMADEQYF. DNA for the CDR3: TGTGCCAGCAGCCAGATGGCCGACGAGCAGTACTTC.

The V and J genes are TRBV28 and TRBJ2-3, with 11 bases aligning to TRBD1. The CDR3 length is 16 residues. Germline CDR1 MDHEN, CDR2 SYDVKM. The trim removed 6 bases at V and 5 bases at J, leaving 10 bases unmatched. This CDR3 reads CASSSGQGGLRDTQYF. The CDR3 region has the DNA TGTGCCAGCAGCTCGGGACAGGGGGGCTTACGAGATACGCAGTATTTT.

The CDR3 region has the DNA TGTGCCAGCAGCCATTCCCGGACAGGGGCGACGAGGGGTGAAGCTTTCTTT. Amino acid sequence: CASSHSRTGATRGEAFF. V gene TRBV7-2 combines with J gene TRBJ1-1, with 9 bases that match TRBD1. This CDR3 region has 17 residues. CDR1 and CDR2 from the germline V gene are SGHTA and FQGNSA. V was pared by 5 bases and J by 7 bases, with 17 bases of the junction left unmatched.

V and J are TRBV10-1 and TRBJ2-7, with D unclear. This CDR3 has 12 amino acids. V gave up 5 bases and J gave up 3 bases, with 8 bases separating them. Germline V gene data show CDR1 as WNHNN and CDR2 as SYGVQD (reference sequence). CDR3 sequence (DNA): TGCGCCAGCAGTCCCCGCGGCTACGAGCAGTACTTC. This gives the protein CASSPRGYEQYF.

This chain connects TRBV5-4 to TRBJ2-6; 7 bases map to TRBD1. Germline V lookup: CDR1 SGHNT, CDR2 YYREEE (reference sequence). The CDR3 extends over 15 amino acids. J gave up 2 bases and V 1 base, and 0 bases lay outside the gene matches. The CDR3 coding sequence is TGTGCCAGCAGCTTGACAGGGGCTGGGGCCAACGTCCTGACTTTC. This codes for CASSLTGAGANVLTF.

J is TRBJ2-5 and V is TRBV28; 9 positions agree with TRBD1. J gave up 2 bases and V 11 bases, and 9 bases lay outside the gene matches. Germline V gene data show CDR1 as MDHEN and CDR2 as SYDVKM. This CDR3 spans 14 amino acids. The CDR3 nucleotides read TGTGCCGGGGGGGGACAGGGCTATCAAGAGACCCAGTACTTC. It codes for CAGGGQGYQETQYF.

The rearrangement joins TRBV15 to TRBJ2-5; TRBD2 is a possible D gene (6 bases). The CDR3 is 15 residues long. The V gene's germline CDR1 is LNHNV and CDR2 YYDKDF (reference sequence). The V end was cut by 0 bases, the J end by 7 bases, with 15 bases between. CDR3 bases: TGTGCCACCAGCAGAGATGCCAGAGGGCGGGGGACCCAGTACTTC. This translates into CATSRDARGRGTQYF.

This chain links TRBV29-1 with TRBJ2-3; D call uncertain. From germline, CDR1 is SQVTM and CDR2 ANQGSEA. The CDR3 extends over 12 amino acids. V was cut by 7 bases and J by 2 bases, with 10 bases left in between. CDR3 coding DNA: TGCAGCGCCGAGATCCACACAGATACGCAGTATTTT. Its translation: CSAEIHTDTQYF.